This entry is about one T cell receptor beta chain. Its antigen is unknown. CDR1 and CDR2 from the germline V gene are MNHEY and SMNVEV (reference sequence). The CDR3 loop spans 13 amino acids. Between the trimmed V and J ends, which lost 3 bases and 8 bases, there was a span of 13 bases. The record originates from a study of T cell responses to AZD1222 COVID-19 vaccine. Study findings and constraints: Repertoires in all cases were sampled only once the peak T cell response had passed. A mostly white British donor set with more females was recruited, and clonal diversity was possibly underestimated. Vaccine-associated CD4 TCRs ranged over spike, dominating at 160-218 and 743-854. Only five or six AZD1222 recipients tested seropositive at baseline.

TCRdb's table, derived via immunoSEQ multiplex PCR, lists solely in-frame clones and lacks some. The table records some 170,000 clones, 91% of them present only once. The gene calls are TRBV27 and TRBJ1-2; no clear D. The sample consisted of peripheral blood, taken 28 days after the second AZD1222 dose. The source is an adult who received the AZD1222 COVID-19 vaccine. For the CDR3, the DNA is TGTGCCAGCAGTTTCCTGGCACTGGGGGGCTACACCTTC. Translated: CASSFLALGGYTF.